The 22 T cell receptor beta chains below come from one sample, sequenced in a study of lymphopenia after photon versus proton radiotherapy. Here immunoSEQ multiplex PCR was the method, and the copy in TCRdb shows in-frame clones only, minus some. Of some 7,000 clones in the sample, 81% were seen once. Source: peripheral blood, taken from a patient treated with photon-based radiotherapy. The receptors were sampled from a man under 40 with gastric cancer.

This chain links TRBV5-6 with TRBJ1-4; perhaps TRBD1 as D (5 bases). V was trimmed by 4 bases and J by 4 bases, leaving 17 bases between them. Germline V lookup: CDR1 SGHDT, CDR2 YYEEEE. CDR3 size: 16 residues. CDR3 residues: CASSAGPGSSNEKLFF. CDR3 DNA: TGTGCCAGCAGCGCGGGACCGGGCAGCAGTAATGAAAAACTGTTTTTT. The complete variable domain, with remaining parts taken from reference TRBV5-6 and TRBJ1-4, reads DAGVTQSPTHLIKTRGQQVTLRCSPKSGHDTVSWYQQALGQGPQFIFQYYEEEERQRGNFPDRFSGHQFPNYSSELNVNALLLGDSALYLCASSAGPGSSNEKLFFGSGTQLSVL.

V gene TRBV5-1 combines with J gene TRBJ2-1; no clear D gene. The CDR3 is 14 amino acids. Trimming pared 1 base from V and 0 bases from J, leaving 5 bases between. Germline-derived CDR1 and CDR2 are SGHRS and YFSETQ. CDR3 protein: CASSLPSSYNEQFF. Written as DNA, the CDR3 is TGCGCCAGCAGCTTGCCGAGCTCCTACAATGAGCAGTTCTTC.

The chain joins TRBV11-3 to TRBJ2-7; 7 nucleotides match TRBD1. Germline trimming cut 6 bases from V and 2 bases from J; bases unmatched to any gene: 10. Germline lookup yields CDR1 SGHNT and CDR2 YENEEA. This CDR3 is 15 amino acids long. The CDR3 loop is CASSPLGTGAYEQYF. In DNA form, the CDR3 reads TGTGCCAGCAGTCCCCTCGGAACAGGGGCCTACGAGCAGTACTTC.

This sequence joins TRBV5-1 and TRBJ2-7; 7 nucleotides match TRBD2. Losses at the gene ends were 0 bases for V and 4 bases for J; bases not matched to a gene: 4. This CDR3 is built from 14 residues. The germline CDR1 and CDR2 sequences are SGHRS and YFSETQ. The CDR3 spells CASSLGRESYEQYF. The CDR3 nucleotides read TGCGCCAGCAGCTTGGGGCGGGAGTCTTACGAGCAGTACTTC.

The chain joins TRBV7-9 to TRBJ1-2; TRBD1 matches at 8 bases. This CDR3 spans 15 amino acids. CDR1 SEHNR and CDR2 FQNEAQ come from the germline V gene (reference sequence). The V segment lost 5 bases and the J segment 7 bases; nucleotides outside the gene matches: 12. In nucleotides, the CDR3 is TGTGCCAGCAGCCCAAGAAATACAGGGGGTTTTGGCTACACCTTC. Amino acids: CASSPRNTGGFGYTF.

The chain joins TRBV7-3 to TRBJ2-2, with 7 bases matching TRBD1. Germline V gives CDR1 SGHTA, CDR2 FQGTGA. This CDR3 spans 16 amino acids. V gave up 1 base and J gave up 6 bases; unmatched junction bases: 8. CDR3 amino acids: CASSLNTGEMAGELFF. For the CDR3, the DNA is TGTGCCAGCAGCTTAAATACAGGGGAGATGGCCGGGGAGCTGTTTTTT.

The V call is TRBV6-6, the J call TRBJ1-3, with D unclear. V lost 2 bases to trimming and J lost 0 bases, with 5 bases between them. The CDR3 extends over 14 amino acids. Germline CDR1 reads MNHNY; CDR2 reads SVGAGI (reference sequence). CDR3 nucleotides: TGTGCCAGCAGTTACACGGCCTCTGGAAACACCATATATTTT. Translated, it gives CASSYTASGNTIYF.

The chain is built from TRBV7-9 and TRBJ2-3; 10 nucleotides match TRBD1. After removal of 5 bases from V and 4 bases from J, the junction contained 6 bases not matched to a gene. This CDR3 has 15 residues. CDR1 and CDR2 from the germline V gene are SEHNR and FQNEAQ (reference sequence). CDR3 coding DNA: TGTGCCAGCAGCCCGGGGACAGGGGTTGCAGATACGCAGTATTTT. It specifies CASSPGTGVADTQYF.

This chain's CDR3 is CASSESGVAGYTF. The CDR3 coding sequence is TGTGCCAGCAGTGAATCGGGGGTGGCTGGCTACACCTTC. This chain uses TRBV2 with TRBJ1-2, with D possibly TRBD1 on 5 matching bases. Germline loops: CDR1 SNHLY, CDR2 FYNNEI. The CDR3 is 13 residues long. V was trimmed by 2 bases and J by 7 bases, leaving 11 bases between them.

Details on this clone: At one boundary the junction diverges from the germline segment, which might be a read error. The chain carries TRBV4-1 and TRBJ2-7, with 9 bases identical to TRBD2. The CDR3 has 14 amino acids. CDR1 is MGHRA and CDR2 is YSYEKL in the germline V gene. Here the CDR3 reads CASSLAGFPYEQYF. CDR3 sequence (DNA): TGTGCCAGCAGCCTAGCGGGGTTTCCCTACGAGCAGTACTTC.

V gene TRBV11-3 combines with J gene TRBJ1-2; D might be TRBD1 (6 bases). The CDR3 spans 15 residues. Germline CDR1 reads SGHNT; CDR2 reads YENEEA. V was shortened by 5 bases and J by 5 bases, with 18 bases between the two germline ends. DNA of the CDR3: TGTGCCAGCAGCAGCGACAGGAACACGCCTTATGGCTACACCTTC. Its protein is CASSSDRNTPYGYTF.

The V and J genes are TRBV15 and TRBJ1-1, with no clear D. This CDR3 region has 13 residues. The V end lost 8 bases, the J end lost 0 bases, and 10 bases lay between the germline ends. CDR1 and CDR2 from the germline V gene are LNHNV and YYDKDF (reference sequence). The CDR3 loop is CATGEGLNTEAFF. The CDR3 DNA reads TGTGCCACCGGAGAGGGATTGAACACTGAAGCTTTCTTT.

By sample fraction, this clone is large. The chain has TRBV2 and TRBJ2-2; D uncertain. This CDR3 has 15 residues. Per the germline V gene, CDR1 is SNHLY and CDR2 is FYNNEI. V lost 5 bases to trimming and J lost 0 bases, with 10 bases between them. CDR3 protein: CASSWQDTNTGELFF. The CDR3 DNA follows: TGTGCCAGCAGTTGGCAAGACACGAACACCGGGGAGCTGTTTTTT.

The J gene is TRBJ1-6, the V gene TRBV29-1; unclear D gene. CDR1 and CDR2 (germline): SQVTM, ANQGSEA. This CDR3 has 11 amino acids. Trimming cost V 0 bases and J 14 bases, with 8 bases left between them. CDR3 region: CSVEDKRTLHF. As DNA, the CDR3 is TGCAGCGTTGAAGACAAGAGGACCCTCCACTTT. The full variable domain, with the rest looked up from reference TRBV29-1 and TRBJ1-6, is SAVISQKPSRDICQRGTSLTIQCQVDSQVTMMFWYRQQPGQSLTLIATANQGSEATYESGFVIDKFPISRPNLTFSTLTVSNMSPEDSSIYLCSVEDKRTLHFGNGTRLTVT.

The chain employs TRBV27 and TRBJ2-7; possible D gene TRBD2, 6 bases. Germline CDR1 is MNHEY and CDR2 is SMNVEV (reference sequence). The CDR3 length is 15 residues. The V gene lost 3 bases and the J gene lost 3 bases, with 15 bases spanning the gap. The CDR3 region is CASSFGDGGHYEQYF. CDR3 in DNA: TGTGCCAGCAGTTTTGGTGACGGGGGTCACTACGAGCAGTACTTC.

The table lists this clone with a count of one. The chain employs TRBV2 and TRBJ2-5, with 11 bases identical to TRBD2. V lost 6 bases and J lost 5; bases outside the gene matches: 8. CDR3 length equals 15 residues. Germline loops: CDR1 SNHLY, CDR2 FYNNEI. As DNA, the CDR3 is TGTGCCAGCAGGAATCTAGCGGGGGGAGGGGAGACCCAGTACTTC. As protein: CASRNLAGGGETQYF. The complete variable domain, with remaining parts taken from reference TRBV2 and TRBJ2-5, reads EPEVTQTPSHQVTQMGQEVILRCVPISNHLYFYWYRQILGQKVEFLVSFYNNEISEKSEIFDDQFSVERPDGSNFTLKIRSTKLEDSAMYFCASRNLAGGGETQYFGPGTRLLVL.

The chain combines TRBV28 with TRBJ2-7, with 11 bases aligning to TRBD1. V was pared by 6 bases and J by 7 bases, with 11 bases of the junction left unmatched. Per the germline V gene, CDR1 is MDHEN and CDR2 is SYDVKM. CDR3 size: 15 residues. This CDR3 is CASSLAGTGGQEQYF. The CDR3 DNA reads TGTGCCAGCAGCTTAGCCGGGACAGGGGGGCAGGAGCAGTACTTC.

This clone was counted a single time. The gene calls are TRBV7-7 and TRBJ2-5, with 10 bases that match TRBD1. CDR1 and CDR2 from the germline V gene are SSHAT and FNYEAQ (reference sequence). V gave up 3 bases and J gave up 4 bases; unmatched junction bases: 5. This CDR3 is built from 15 residues. The CDR3 spells CASSFGTGVGETQYF. The CDR3 DNA reads as TGTGCCAGCAGCTTCGGGACAGGGGTGGGAGAGACCCAGTACTTC.

The rearrangement links TRBV19 to TRBJ1-5; 8 positions match TRBD1. The CDR3 length is 16 residues. Germline CDR1 reads LNHDA; CDR2 reads SQIVND (reference sequence). Trimming removed 3 bases from V and 5 bases from J; junction bases left unmatched: 9. CDR3 loop: CASSIGSGQGYQPQHF. The CDR3 region has the DNA TGTGCCAGTAGTATCGGGTCCGGACAGGGATATCAGCCCCAGCATTTT.

This clone was found once. The chain joins TRBV27 to TRBJ2-1; no firm D call. The germline V gene has CDR1 MNHEY and CDR2 SMNVEV (reference sequence). This CDR3 has 13 residues. Trimming removed 2 bases at V and 6 bases at J, with 8 bases between. CDR3 sequence reads: CASSLNPLNEQFF. CDR3 nucleotides: TGTGCCAGCAGTTTAAATCCCCTCAATGAGCAGTTCTTC.

This sequence joins TRBV11-3 and TRBJ2-3; 10 nucleotides match TRBD2. Germline CDR1 SGHNT, CDR2 YENEEA. The junction had 8 bases not matched to a gene; V was cut back by 6 bases and J by 5 bases. The CDR3 consists of 15 residues. CDR3 coding DNA: TGTGCCAGCAGAAGCGGGAGGGCCTGGAAAGATACGCAGTATTTT. This sequence encodes CASRSGRAWKDTQYF.

The chain has TRBV23-1 and TRBJ1-3; D might be TRBD1 (5 bases). TRBV23-1 is an ORF for which the function is uncertain. The length of the CDR3 is 15 residues. Trimming took off 3 bases at V and 0 bases at J, with 9 bases between the two ends. CDR3 residues: CASSQTDPSGNTIYF. CDR3 bases: TGCGCCAGCAGTCAGACAGACCCCTCTGGAAACACCATATATTTT.